The 30 T cell receptor beta chains listed next were all sequenced from one sample in a study of blood T cell repertoires in COVID-19. Clones were sequenced by immunoSEQ multiplex PCR, and TCRdb holds only the in-frame ones, with some missing. Counted here are some 200,000 clones, around 80% occurring once; the ten biggest clones make up over 15%. Sample: peripheral blood. These receptor sequences come from a woman at least 80 years old with active or convalescent COVID-19.

This clone was picked up one time. The junction departs from the called germline gene at one end, perhaps through a read error. This sequence joins TRBV4-1 and TRBJ1-1; 7 nucleotides line up with TRBD1. Looked up from germline, CDR1 is MGHRA and CDR2 is YSYEKL. There are 13 residues in the CDR3. The CDR3 loop reads CASSQEGQPVREF. The CDR3 bases are TGCGCCAGCAGCCAAGAGGGACAGCCCGTCCGCGAATTT.

The rearrangement uses TRBV5-1 and TRBJ1-2; 7 bases align to TRBD1. Germline CDR1 and CDR2: SGHRS and YFSETQ. CDR3 length: 15 amino acids. The trim removed 3 bases at V and 11 bases at J, leaving 16 bases unmatched. CDR3 protein: CASSSAQQGIWGYTF. Here the CDR3 DNA reads TGCGCCAGCAGCTCTGCACAACAGGGGATTTGGGGTTACACCTTC.

The J gene is TRBJ1-2, the V gene TRBV5-3; tentatively, D is TRBD1 (5 bases). TRBV5-3 is designated an ORF whose function remains uncertain. CDR3 length: 16 amino acids. The V gene lost 4 bases and the J gene lost 3 bases, with 19 bases spanning the gap. CDR3 bases: TGTGCCAGAAGCCGGGAGGGGCCCTATAATCACTATGGCTACACCTTC. Residues: CARSREGPYNHYGYTF.

This clone was picked up a small number of times. The gene calls are TRBV19 and TRBJ1-6; possibly TRBD1 for D (5 bases). The CDR3 extends over 17 amino acids. Trimming took off 7 bases at V and 4 bases at J, with 20 bases between the two ends. Germline loops: CDR1 LNHDA, CDR2 SQIVND (reference sequence). For the CDR3, the DNA is TGTGCCAGTACCTCCTACACGGGGGGGACTTATAATTCACCCCTCCACTTT. Amino acid sequence: CASTSYTGGTYNSPLHF. Complete variable domain (other parts from reference TRBV19 and TRBJ1-6): DGGITQSPKYLFRKEGQNVTLSCEQNLNHDAMYWYRQDPGQGLRLIYYSQIVNDFQKGDIAEGYSVSREKKESFPLTVTSAQKNPTAFYLCASTSYTGGTYNSPLHFGNGTRLTVT.

J is TRBJ2-1 and V is TRBV20-1; 10 nucleotides align to TRBD1. V lost 3 bases, J lost 7 bases, and 6 bases stayed unmatched. The CDR3 runs to 14 residues. Germline V gene data show CDR1 as DFQATT and CDR2 as SNEGSKA (reference sequence). CDR3 loop: CSASPGTGVNEQFF. The CDR3 DNA reads as TGCAGTGCTAGTCCCGGGACAGGGGTGAATGAGCAGTTCTTC.

This chain joins TRBV11-2 and TRBJ2-3, with no clear D. The V gene's germline CDR1 is SGHAT and CDR2 FQNNGV. The CDR3 loop spans 13 amino acids. The V end was cut by 0 bases, the J end by 6 bases, with 7 bases between. The CDR3 DNA follows: TGTGCCAGCAGCTTAGATCTTTATGATACGCAGTATTTT. Protein: CASSLDLYDTQYF.

The chain couples TRBV7-9 to TRBJ2-3, with 8 nucleotides matching TRBD2. Germline CDR1 and CDR2: SEHNR and FQNEAQ (reference sequence). The V gene end was trimmed by 7 bases and the J gene end by 2 bases; junction bases not matched to a gene: 8. This CDR3 is 15 amino acids long. In nucleotides, the CDR3 is TGTGCCAGCACCCTGGCACTAGCGGTCACAGATACGCAGTATTTT. It encodes CASTLALAVTDTQYF.

The gene calls are TRBV4-2 and TRBJ2-3, with a possible D match to TRBD2 (6 bases). This CDR3 is 13 amino acids long. Trimming pared 4 bases from V and 6 bases from J, leaving 11 bases between. The germline CDR1 and CDR2 sequences are LGHNA and YNFKEQ. The CDR3 sequence: CASSPRGLDTQYF. In DNA, the CDR3 is TGTGCCAGCAGCCCGCGGGGATTGGATACGCAGTATTTT.

The rearrangement links TRBV6-5 to TRBJ2-7; TRBD2 aligns across 7 bases. V gave up 9 bases and J gave up 5 bases; unmatched junction bases: 16. The CDR3 spans 15 residues. Looked up from germline, CDR1 is MNHEY and CDR2 is SVGAGI. CDR3 residues: CASSVPSGRFHEQYF. The CDR3 DNA sequence: TGTGCCAGTTCCGTGCCCTCCGGGAGGTTCCACGAGCAGTACTTC.

This chain uses TRBV7-2 with TRBJ2-7; weak D call: TRBD2 (6 bases). Germline loops: CDR1 SGHTA, CDR2 FQGNSA. This CDR3 region has 14 residues. Trimming stripped 3 bases from V and 4 bases from J, with 13 bases between. CDR3 loop: CASSFLGRMYEQYF. The DNA for the CDR3 is TGTGCCAGCAGCTTCCTAGGGAGGATGTACGAGCAGTACTTC.

This chain uses TRBV10-3 with TRBJ2-2; possible D gene TRBD2, 6 bases. Germline CDR1 is ENHRY and CDR2 is SYGVKD. The CDR3 contains 14 residues. V was trimmed by 8 bases and J by 6 bases, leaving 16 bases between them. The CDR3 loop is CAIGRRVEAGELFF. The CDR3 DNA reads TGTGCCATCGGGCGGAGGGTTGAGGCCGGGGAGCTGTTTTTT.

This chain links TRBV7-2 with TRBJ2-3, with no clear D. This CDR3 region has 15 residues. Trimming took 5 bases from V and 2 from J, leaving 14 bases between them. The V gene's germline CDR1 is SGHTA and CDR2 FQGNSA. As DNA, the CDR3 is TGTGCCAGCAGCCCCCAAGCGACTGACACAGATACGCAGTATTTT. This translates into CASSPQATDTDTQYF.

This clone was observed a handful of times. This chain links TRBV3-1 (or the pseudogene TRBV3-2) with TRBJ1-3, with D possibly TRBD1 on 6 matching bases. The V end was cut by 3 bases, the J end by 3 bases, with 12 bases between. The CDR3 totals 15 residues. Germline lookup yields CDR1 LGHDT and CDR2 YNNKEL (reference sequence). CDR3 sequence (DNA): TGTGCCAGCAGCCAGGGGGCGTACTTTGGAAACACCATATATTTT. Encoded protein: CASSQGAYFGNTIYF.

CDR3 in DNA: TGTGCCAGCAGGCCGGTCAGGTCGAGCTCCTACGAGCAGTACTTC. It specifies CASRPVRSSSYEQYF. The V gene is TRBV6-4, the J gene TRBJ2-7; no clear D gene. Germline V CDR1 and CDR2: MRHNA, SNTAGT. The CDR3 runs 15 residues. V was cut by 6 bases and J by 0 bases, with 15 bases left in between.

The chain uses TRBV6-2 or TRBV6-3 and TRBJ1-6, with TRBD1 identical over 7 bases. V lost 6 bases and J lost 0; bases outside the gene matches: 8. CDR3 length: 17 residues. The germline CDR1 and CDR2 sequences are MNHEY and SVGEGT. The CDR3 DNA follows: TGTGCCAGCAGACCTCGACAGGGAAGCTCCTATAATTCACCCCTCCACTTT. The encoded protein is CASRPRQGSSYNSPLHF.

The rearrangement links TRBV18 to TRBJ2-1; 7 bases are shared with TRBD1. The CDR3 length is 14 residues. From germline, CDR1 is KGHSH and CDR2 LQKENI. V trimming: 4 bases; J trimming: 9 bases; junction bases outside the gene matches: 9. Here the CDR3 reads CASSLLTGASEQFF. The CDR3 nucleotides are TGTGCCAGCTCACTTCTCACAGGGGCAAGTGAGCAGTTCTTC.

The chain uses TRBV20-1 and TRBJ1-4; a weak D match, TRBD1 (5 bases). Germline CDR1 DFQATT, CDR2 SNEGSKA (reference sequence). The V end lost 4 bases, the J end lost 12 bases, and 12 bases lay between the germline ends. This CDR3 is 11 amino acids long. The CDR3: CSATLGGQLFF. CDR3 nucleotide sequence: TGCAGTGCTACGCTGGGGGGTCAACTGTTTTTT.

The gene calls are TRBV6-5 and TRBJ2-5; D gene unclear. From germline, CDR1 is MNHEY and CDR2 SVGAGI. This CDR3 is built from 13 residues. Trimming took 7 bases from V and 5 from J, leaving 14 bases between them. The CDR3 nucleotides are TGTGCCAGCACCCCCCAGCCGGGTGAGACCCAGTACTTC. As protein: CASTPQPGETQYF.

This chain connects TRBV2 to TRBJ2-3; tentative D call: TRBD2 (7 bases). Trimming stripped 10 bases from V and 0 bases from J, with 14 bases between. There are 14 residues in the CDR3. Looked up from germline, CDR1 is SNHLY and CDR2 is FYNNEI. In DNA, the CDR3 is TGTGCCACCCGACGGGGGGCTAGCACAGATACGCAGTATTTT. It translates to CATRRGASTDTQYF.

The V call is TRBV24-1, the J call TRBJ2-5; D is perhaps TRBD1 (6 bases). V lost 4 bases and J lost 5, with 16 bases in between. The CDR3 sequence is 15 residues long. Germline V gives CDR1 KGHDR, CDR2 SFDVKD. CDR3 sequence: CATSDNNRAYETQYF. The CDR3 nucleotides read TGTGCCACCAGTGACAACAACAGGGCTTACGAGACCCAGTACTTC.

The rearrangement links TRBV12-3 or TRBV12-4 to TRBJ1-1; no clear D. V was cut by 4 bases and J by 4 bases, with 4 bases left in between. The CDR3 totals 11 residues. Here the CDR3 DNA reads TGTGCCAGCAGTTCCCGCACTGAAGCTTTCTTT. It specifies CASSSRTEAFF.

The CDR3 nucleotides read TGTGCCAGCAGCTCCCGACAGGAAGCTTTCTTT. It translates to CASSSRQEAFF. V is TRBV7-9 and J is TRBJ1-1; the D gene is possibly TRBD1 (5 bases). Trimming stripped 4 bases from V and 8 bases from J, with 8 bases between. The CDR3 has 11 amino acids. Germline V gives CDR1 SEHNR, CDR2 FQNEAQ (reference sequence).

A few counts support this clone. This chain links TRBV19 with TRBJ1-5; the match to TRBD1 covers 7 bases. The J segment lost 2 bases and the V segment lost 5 bases, leaving 9 bases of the junction unmatched. Germline V gene data show CDR1 as LNHDA and CDR2 as SQIVND (reference sequence). The CDR3 is made up of 16 amino acids. The CDR3 DNA is TGTGCCAGTAGTGAATACAGGGGCGTTGGCAATCAGCCCCAGCATTTT. Encoded protein: CASSEYRGVGNQPQHF.

The gene calls are TRBV5-4 and TRBJ2-3; 8 bases map to TRBD1. CDR1 is SGHNT, CDR2 YYREEE, per germline (reference sequence). This CDR3 spans 13 amino acids. Trimming cost V 9 bases and J 3 bases; bases outside gene matches: 6. The DNA for the CDR3 is TGTGCCACGGTAGACAGGGGTACAGATACGCAGTATTTT. Amino acid sequence: CATVDRGTDTQYF.

The chain couples TRBV28 to TRBJ1-1; possibly TRBD1 for D (6 bases). Germline CDR1 is MDHEN and CDR2 is SYDVKM. The V end lost 3 bases, the J end lost 11 bases, and 13 bases lay between the germline ends. The CDR3 has 12 residues. The CDR3 loop is CASSLIEGEAFF. The CDR3 nucleotides are TGTGCCAGCAGTTTGATTGAGGGGGAGGCTTTCTTT.

On this clone: The sample has other DNA sequences that encode this CDR3 too. The chain links TRBV2 to TRBJ2-2, with TRBD1 as a possible D gene (5 bases). CDR1 SNHLY and CDR2 FYNNEI come from the germline V gene. The germline V and J ends were trimmed by 2 bases and 5 bases, with 9 bases remaining between them. This CDR3 comprises 14 residues. The CDR3 DNA sequence: TGTGCCAGCAGTGAACGACAGATAACCGGGGAGCTGTTTTTT. This gives the protein CASSERQITGELFF.

The V and J genes are TRBV14 and TRBJ1-3, with D tentatively TRBD1 (6 bases). This CDR3 is 17 amino acids long. Trimming left V 0 bases short and J 0 bases short, with 12 bases between. Per the germline V gene, CDR1 is SGHDN and CDR2 is FVKESK. The CDR3 reads CASSQEMDSRSGNTIYF. As DNA, the CDR3 is TGTGCCAGCAGCCAAGAAATGGACAGTCGCTCTGGAAACACCATATATTTT.

This clone was seen a few times. The chain carries TRBV5-1 and TRBJ2-5; D is uncertain. V shed 0 bases and J shed 1 base, with 7 bases lying between them. CDR1 and CDR2 from the germline V gene are SGHRS and YFSETQ. The CDR3 sequence is 14 residues long. The CDR3 reads CASSLAGFQETQYF. CDR3 nucleotide sequence: TGCGCCAGCAGCTTGGCGGGTTTCCAAGAGACCCAGTACTTC.

The V gene is TRBV25-1, the J gene TRBJ1-2; TRBD1 is a possible D gene (6 bases). The CDR3 spans 12 residues. Between the trimmed V and J ends, which lost 6 bases and 7 bases, there was a span of 12 bases. CDR1 is MGHDK and CDR2 is SYGVNS in the germline V gene. CDR3 protein: CASRNTGTGYTF. As DNA, the CDR3 is TGTGCCAGCAGAAATACAGGGACTGGCTACACCTTC.

The chain recombines TRBV4-1 with TRBJ2-7; possible D gene TRBD1, 6 bases. The CDR3 is made up of 14 amino acids. Trimming removed 5 bases at V and 3 bases at J, with 14 bases between. The germline V gene encodes CDR1 MGHRA and CDR2 YSYEKL. Here the CDR3 reads CASSEGQSYYEQYF. The CDR3 DNA reads as TGCGCCAGCAGCGAAGGACAGTCCTACTACGAGCAGTACTTC.